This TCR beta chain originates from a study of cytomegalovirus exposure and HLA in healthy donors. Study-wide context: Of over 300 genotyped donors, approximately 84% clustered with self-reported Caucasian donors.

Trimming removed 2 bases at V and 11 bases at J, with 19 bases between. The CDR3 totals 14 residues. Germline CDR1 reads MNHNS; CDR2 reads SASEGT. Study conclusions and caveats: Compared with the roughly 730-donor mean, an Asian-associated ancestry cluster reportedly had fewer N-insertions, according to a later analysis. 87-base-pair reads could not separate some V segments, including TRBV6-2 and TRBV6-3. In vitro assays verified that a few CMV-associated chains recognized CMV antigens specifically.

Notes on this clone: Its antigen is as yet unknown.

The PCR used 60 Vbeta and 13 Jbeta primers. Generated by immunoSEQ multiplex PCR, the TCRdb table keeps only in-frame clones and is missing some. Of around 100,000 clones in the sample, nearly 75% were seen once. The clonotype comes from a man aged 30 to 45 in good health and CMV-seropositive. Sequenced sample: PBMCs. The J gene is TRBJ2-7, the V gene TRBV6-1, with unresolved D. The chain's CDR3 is CASSELQGVGEEYF. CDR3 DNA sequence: TGTGCCAGCAGTGAACTACAAGGTGTTGGAGAGGAGTACTTC.